The rows below give T cell receptor beta chains drawn from one sample of a study of shared clonotypes between healthy human individuals. Using immunoSEQ multiplex PCR, the repertoire was profiled, and TCRdb retains in-frame clones only, with some absent. This table has about 2.1 million clones, 85% to 95% appearing once. Material for sequencing was naive CD8+ T cells from PBMCs. The origin of the receptors is a man aged 18 to 30 in good health. Some clones in this sample may be carry-over from other donors' samples. The CDR3 runs from the conserved cysteine through the conserved F or W. A D gene is named only where the DNA matches it firmly. Rows may omit the clone size; those that give it use once, few, many or a size class.

>.|TRBV7-9|TRBJ1-4|.
TGTGCCAGCAGCTCCGGGACTGTTAATGAAAAACTGTTTTTT
CASSSGTVNEKLFF
>.|TRBV7-9|TRBJ2-7|TRBD2
TGTGCCAGCAGCCCAGGGGGACTAGCGGATCACGAGCAGTACTTC
CASSPGGLADHEQYF
>.|TRBV2|TRBJ2-2|.
TGTGCCAGCAGTGAACGGTCTTCCCTAGGCACCGGGGAGCTGTTTTTT
CASSERSSLGTGELFF
>.|TRBV5-1|TRBJ2-7|TRBD2
TGCGCCAGCAGCTTTAGGTCTAGCGGCTACGAGCAGTACTTC
CASSFRSSGYEQYF
>.|TRBV19|TRBJ1-5|.
TGTGCCAGTCGACAGGGCAATCAGCCCCAGCATTTT
CASRQGNQPQHF
>.|TRBV5-1|TRBJ2-7|TRBD1
TGCGCCAGCAGCTTGGGTAGGGACAGGGACCTCAACGAGCAGTACTTC
CASSLGRDRDLNEQYF
>.|TRBV5-5|TRBJ1-1|.
TGTGCCAGCAGCCAGCGACGGCTAATGAACACTGAAGCTTTCTTT
CASSQRRLMNTEAFF
>.|TRBV4-2|TRBJ2-1|.
TGTGCCAGCAGCGCACGGGGTGGAGTCAAAGGGAATGAGCAGTTCTTC
CASSARGGVKGNEQFF
>.|TRBV7-8|TRBJ1-1|.
TGTGCCAGCAGCTTAGTGGAGGGGATGAACACTGAAGCTTTCTTT
CASSLVEGMNTEAFF
>.|TRBV7-7|TRBJ2-1|TRBD2
TGTGCCAGCAGCCCCGCCCCGGGGACTACCGGCCATGAGCAGTTCTTC
CASSPAPGTTGHEQFF
>.|TRBV7-3|TRBJ2-1|TRBD2
TGTGCCAGCAGCCCGTGGGGGACTAGGGCCAACAATGAGCAGTTCTTC
CASSPWGTRANNEQFF
>.|TRBV4-3|TRBJ2-7|.
TGCGCCAGCAGCCAAGCCCAGGGGTACGAGCAGTACTTC
CASSQAQGYEQYF
>.|TRBV4-2|TRBJ1-2|TRBD1
TGTGCCAGCAGCCAAGCCCGGGACAGTCTAAGTACTAACTATGGCTACACCTTC
CASSQARDSLSTNYGYTF
>.|TRBV6-5|TRBJ2-1|.
TGTGCCAGCACCTCCGGTGGGTACAATGAGCAGTTCTTC
CASTSGGYNEQFF
>once|TRBV29-1|TRBJ2-7|.
TGCAGCGTCCATCATTACTACGAGCAGTACTTC
CSVHHYYEQYF
>.|TRBV7-9|TRBJ2-7|.
TGTGCCAGCAGCTTAGTCCCTTCGACGTCCCACGAGCAGTACTTC
CASSLVPSTSHEQYF
>.|TRBV14|TRBJ2-5|.
TGTGCCAGCAGCCCACTCCCGTTGGGTCGGGAGCTCGGAGAGACCCAGTACTTC
CASSPLPLGRELGETQYF
>.|TRBV4-1|TRBJ1-1|.
TGCGCCAGCAGCCAACTCTCTGGGGTTCTTTACACTGAAGCTTTCTTT
CASSQLSGVLYTEAFF
>.|TRBV28|TRBJ2-1|TRBD2
TGTGCCAGCAGCCTCGCGGGAGGGCCGAATGAGCAGTTCTTC
CASSLAGGPNEQFF
>.|TRBV7-9|TRBJ2-1|.
TGTGCCAGCAGAAGCGGCAGAACATACAATGAGCAGTTCTTC
CASRSGRTYNEQFF
>.|TRBV5-1|TRBJ1-2|TRBD1
TGCGCCAGCAGCCCGGACAGGGGCCGGACGGCGGGAGGCTACACCTTC
CASSPDRGRTAGGYTF
>.|TRBV29-1|TRBJ2-1|.
TGCACTATGCTAGCGACCGACAATGAGCAGTTCTTC
CTMLATDNEQFF
>.|TRBV9|TRBJ1-4|.
TGTGCCAGCAGCGTAGGGGGTGTTAATGAAAAACTGTTTTTT
CASSVGGVNEKLFF
>.|TRBV5-1|TRBJ2-1|TRBD2
TGCGCCAGCAGCCCCGGACTAGCGGCGGGGAATGAGCAGTTCTTC
CASSPGLAAGNEQFF
>.|TRBV15|TRBJ2-7|.
TGTGCCATCGCAGACAGACCCTTCTACGAGCAGTACTTC
CAIADRPFYEQYF
>.|TRBV5-1|TRBJ2-6|.
TGCGCCAGCAGCCCCCCCCGGGTTGGGCCTGGGGCCAACGTCCTGACTTTC
CASSPPRVGPGANVLTF
>once|TRBV7-2|TRBJ2-7|.
TGTGCCAGCAGCCCACGGGCCGTTGCGGAGGAGCAGTACTTC
CASSPRAVAEEQYF
>.|TRBV5-1|TRBJ2-1|.
TGCGCCAGCAGATGGGATAATGGCTACAATGAGCAGTTCTTC
CASRWDNGYNEQFF
>.|TRBV7-9|TRBJ2-1|.
TGTGCCAGCAGCACCGGACTCCCCGGGTACAATGAGCAGTTCTTC
CASSTGLPGYNEQFF
>.|TRBV7-2|TRBJ2-1|.
TGTGCCAGCAGCTTAAGTGAGTCCTACAATGAGCAGTTCTTC
CASSLSESYNEQFF
>.|TRBV29-1|TRBJ1-2|.
TGCAGCGTTGAATTGTCCCCTGGGAGGATCACCTTC
CSVELSPGRITF
>.|TRBV27|TRBJ1-1|.
TGTGCCAGCAATCCCTTCGTCGGCGAATGGAAATCGATCAAAAACACTGAAGCTTTCTTT
CASNPFVGEWKSIKNTEAFF
>.|TRBV28|TRBJ2-7|TRBD1
TGTGCCAGCAGTCCCTTCACAGGGGTCGAGCAGTACTTC
CASSPFTGVEQYF
>.|TRBV9|TRBJ2-3|.
TGTGCCAGCAGCAGTAGCGGAGTTAGCACAGATACGCAGTATTTT
CASSSSGVSTDTQYF
>.|TRBV15|TRBJ2-1|.
TGTGCCACCAGCACCTTTAGGGGGGACTACGGCGAGCCCGCTTTTGATGAGCAGTTCTTC
CATSTFRGDYGEPAFDEQFF
>few|TRBV28|TRBJ1-5|TRBD1
TGTGGAACAGGGGAGACGGGCAATCAGCCCCAGCATTTT
CGTGETGNQPQHF